This T cell receptor beta chain was found in a study of blood T cell repertoires in COVID-19. Study summary: Whether acute or convalescent, the COVID-19 samples came from the United States, Italy and Spain. Sample material is recorded as cDNA or gDNA derived from T cells, B-cell-depleted T cells, or PBMCs.

As originally analysed: By means of reference gene primer amplification, nucleated cell counts were estimated. Method: immunoSEQ multiplex PCR; TCRdb's copy keeps in-frame clones and lacks some. D and trimming were read from the DNA, whereas the V and J calls and clone size are those reported in that table. The table has about 45,000 clones, roughly four fifths seen once. The CDR3 has 16 amino acids. Trimming pared 3 bases from V and 0 bases from J, leaving 12 bases between. The germline V gene has CDR1 KGHSH and CDR2 LQKENI. The clonotype comes from a human donor in a cohort sampled during active COVID-19. What was sequenced was peripheral blood. V usage is TRBV18 and J usage is TRBJ1-5; perhaps TRBD1 as D (5 bases). The CDR3 DNA is TGTGCCAGCTCACCGTCCAGGGCCTATAGCAATCAGCCCCAGCATTTT. This encodes CASSPSRAYSNQPQHF.